This paragraph reports one TCR beta chain. Antigen: not known. TCR cDNA molecules each had a unique molecular identifier. One entry per CDR3 protein, called by TCRdb with MiXCR from the 5' RACE reads. This table has 55,000 to 70,000 distinct CDR3 sequences, roughly 5.9% appearing once. This record comes from a study of spatial heterogeneity in lung cancer. About the study: Sequence detection consistently recorded a greater number of beta-chain than alpha-chain sequences. Broader study findings: Ubiquitous expanded tumor TCRs surfaced in blood more at resection than they did at follow-up.

Time point indicated: sample taken at primary tumor resection. No cell sorting; template was whole RNA from tumor, lung tissue or PBMC. Per the germline V gene, CDR1 is SGHTA and CDR2 is FQGTGA. The J segment lost 2 bases and the V segment lost 6 bases, leaving 1 base of the junction unmatched. This CDR3 has 14 residues. The sample was PBMCs, taken at surgery. The receptor was isolated from a female donor with early-stage non-small cell lung cancer. The rearrangement joins TRBV7-3 to TRBJ2-5, with TRBD2 matching 12 bases. CDR3 sequence (DNA): TGTGCCAGCAGTACTAGCGGGGGGCAAGAGACCCAGTACTTC. It yields the protein CASSTSGGQETQYF.